A selection of T cell receptor beta chains follows, all from one sample in a study of blood T cell repertoires in COVID-19. TCRdb's table, derived via immunoSEQ multiplex PCR, lists solely in-frame clones and lacks some. The sample yields just over 90,000 clones, roughly 90% seen once. Sample: peripheral blood. Source of these receptors: a human donor with active COVID-19. The donor label of this sample is uncertain. The CDR3 runs from the conserved cysteine through the conserved F or W. Fields, in order: V gene, D gene, J gene, clone size, CDR3 protein, CDR3 DNA. A D gene is named only where the DNA matches it firmly. Size is stated for part of the rows, as once, few or many counts, or as a class when the clone is expanded.

v_call: TRBV6-5
d_call: -
j_call: TRBJ2-1
clone_size: -
cdr3_aa: CASSYSTGNEQFF
cdr3_nt: TGTGCCAGCAGTTACTCGACAGGCAATGAGCAGTTCTTC

v_call: TRBV6-5
d_call: -
j_call: TRBJ1-2
clone_size: once
cdr3_aa: CASSAPGHDYGYTF
cdr3_nt: TGTGCCAGCAGCGCCCCGGGACACGACTATGGCTACACCTTC

v_call: TRBV28
d_call: TRBD1
j_call: TRBJ1-5
clone_size: -
cdr3_aa: CASSLEGASNQPQHF
cdr3_nt: TGTGCCAGCAGTTTAGAGGGGGCTAGCAATCAGCCCCAGCATTTT

v_call: TRBV29-1
d_call: TRBD2
j_call: TRBJ2-7
clone_size: -
cdr3_aa: CSVEGLAGNEQYF
cdr3_nt: TGCAGCGTTGAAGGACTAGCGGGTAACGAGCAGTACTTC

v_call: TRBV12-3/TRBV12-4
d_call: -
j_call: TRBJ2-7
clone_size: -
cdr3_aa: CASSLSVSYEQYF
cdr3_nt: TGTGCCAGCAGTTTATCCGTCTCCTACGAGCAGTACTTC

v_call: TRBV11-2
d_call: -
j_call: TRBJ1-1
clone_size: -
cdr3_aa: CASSQVAITEAFF
cdr3_nt: TGTGCCAGCAGCCAGGTAGCGATCACTGAAGCTTTCTTT

v_call: TRBV2
d_call: TRBD1
j_call: TRBJ1-2
clone_size: once
cdr3_aa: CASSEQGVNYGYTF
cdr3_nt: TGTGCCAGCAGTGAACAGGGGGTTAACTATGGCTACACCTTC

v_call: TRBV19
d_call: -
j_call: TRBJ2-7
clone_size: -
cdr3_aa: CASSRTGNSYEQYF
cdr3_nt: TGTGCCAGTAGTAGAACAGGGAATTCCTACGAGCAGTACTTC

v_call: TRBV2
d_call: TRBD1
j_call: TRBJ2-3
clone_size: -
cdr3_aa: CASSGQGLGTDTQYF
cdr3_nt: TGTGCCAGCAGCGGACAGGGGCTAGGCACAGATACGCAGTATTTT

v_call: TRBV5-4
d_call: TRBD2
j_call: TRBJ2-7
clone_size: -
cdr3_aa: CASNADPGGAKGEQYF
cdr3_nt: TGTGCCAGCAACGCAGATCCCGGGGGGGCCAAGGGAGAGCAGTACTTC

v_call: TRBV7-9
d_call: TRBD1
j_call: TRBJ2-2
clone_size: -
cdr3_aa: CASSQTRTGTGDTGELFF
cdr3_nt: TGTGCCAGCAGCCAGACCCGGACCGGGACAGGGGATACCGGGGAGCTGTTTTTT

v_call: TRBV4-3
d_call: -
j_call: TRBJ2-1
clone_size: -
cdr3_aa: CASSQDTRRSNEQFF
cdr3_nt: TGCGCCAGCAGCCAAGATACCCGTCGGTCGAATGAGCAGTTCTTC

v_call: TRBV7-8
d_call: -
j_call: TRBJ2-3
clone_size: -
cdr3_aa: CASSLEPTTDTQYF
cdr3_nt: TGTGCCAGCAGCTTAGAACCCACAACAGATACGCAGTATTTT

v_call: TRBV2
d_call: -
j_call: TRBJ2-5
clone_size: -
cdr3_aa: CASSEGQKETQYF
cdr3_nt: TGTGCCAGCAGTGAAGGTCAGAAAGAGACCCAGTACTTC

v_call: TRBV19
d_call: -
j_call: TRBJ1-1
clone_size: once
cdr3_aa: CASSIPRYTEAFF
cdr3_nt: TGTGCCAGTAGTATTCCTCGGTACACTGAAGCTTTCTTT

v_call: TRBV5-1
d_call: -
j_call: TRBJ1-1
clone_size: -
cdr3_aa: CASSLNSHTEAFF
cdr3_nt: TGCGCCAGCAGCTTGAACAGCCACACTGAAGCTTTCTTT